These T cell receptor beta chains were read from a single sample in a study of T cells in Graves' hyperthyroidism and ophthalmopathy. Each CDR3 protein gets one entry after TCRdb re-called the multiplex PCR reads with MiXCR. This table has hundreds of thousands of distinct CDR3 sequences, about 14% appearing once. The sample taken for sequencing was blood. The receptor set was obtained from a man younger than 35 with Graves' ophthalmopathy. The CDR3 runs from the conserved cysteine through the conserved F or W. The D gene is left open where the match is weak. The size of a clone is reported for some rows only, either as once, few or many, or as a class for expanded clones.

size	V	J	D	CDR3	DNA
many	TRBV2	TRBJ2-5	.	CASNSRETQYF	TGTGCCAGCAATTCCCGGGAGACCCAGTACTTC
.	TRBV29-1	TRBJ2-7	.	CSVAGYRSSYEQYF	TGCAGCGTTGCTGGGTACAGGTCTTCCTACGAGCAGTACTTC
.	TRBV20-1	TRBJ1-2	TRBD1	CSDFGEGANYGYTF	TGCAGCGATTTTGGGGAGGGGGCCAACTATGGCTACACCTTC
.	TRBV7-9	TRBJ1-4	.	CASSLRGFGSGEKLFF	TGTGCCAGCAGCTTACGTGGCTTTGGGTCTGGTGAAAAACTGTTTTTT
many	TRBV29-1	TRBJ2-4	.	CSVAGLQANIQYF	TGCAGCGTTGCGGGCCTCCAGGCAAACATTCAGTACTTC
many	TRBV19	TRBJ1-2	TRBD1	CASSIVADRDYGYTF	TGTGCCAGTAGTATAGTAGCGGACAGGGACTATGGCTACACCTTC
.	TRBV13	TRBJ1-3	.	CASSFGRAGNTIYF	TGTGCCAGCAGCTTTGGCAGGGCCGGAAACACCATATATTTT
many	TRBV5-1	TRBJ2-5	.	CASSDPGQDYQETQYF	TGCGCCAGCAGCGACCCGGGACAAGATTACCAAGAGACCCAGTACTTC
many	TRBV20-1	TRBJ2-3	.	CSAATGNTDTQYF	TGCAGTGCTGCCACAGGGAACACAGATACGCAGTATTTT
few	TRBV6-2/TRBV6-3	TRBJ2-7	TRBD2	CASSYSNLAGVDEQYF	TGTGCCAGCAGTTACTCGAATTTAGCGGGAGTTGACGAGCAGTACTTC
many	TRBV2	TRBJ2-5	.	CASNRGQETQYF	TGTGCCAGCAATAGGGGGCAAGAGACCCAGTACTTC
many	TRBV20-1	TRBJ2-7	TRBD1	CSAWDRETYEQYF	TGCAGTGCTTGGGACAGGGAGACCTACGAGCAGTACTTC
many	TRBV7-9	TRBJ2-7	.	CASSLVQDEQYF	TGTGCCAGCAGCTTAGTGCAGGACGAGCAGTACTTC
many	TRBV12-5	TRBJ1-5	.	CASGLTRGVGQPQHF	TGTGCTAGTGGTTTGACCAGGGGCGTGGGTCAGCCCCAGCATTTT
many	TRBV12-3/TRBV12-4	TRBJ2-1	TRBD2	CASSRGLAVNEQFF	TGTGCCAGCAGCCGGGGACTAGCGGTCAATGAGCAGTTCTTC
many	TRBV20-1	TRBJ2-7	.	CSARDKTYEQYF	TGCAGTGCTAGGGACAAGACCTACGAGCAGTACTTC
many	TRBV27	TRBJ1-5	.	CASGTAYNQPQHF	TGTGCCAGCGGCACCGCGTATAATCAGCCCCAGCATTTT
few	TRBV5-8	TRBJ1-2	.	CASSLGYQNYGYTF	TGTGCCAGCAGCTTGGGGTACCAAAACTATGGCTACACCTTC
.	TRBV20-1	TRBJ1-5	.	CSARWTDNQPQHF	TGCAGTGCTAGGTGGACCGACAATCAGCCCCAGCATTTT
few	TRBV5-5	TRBJ1-5	TRBD1	CASSLWTGGWDSNQPQHF	TGTGCCAGCAGCCTATGGACAGGGGGCTGGGATAGCAATCAGCCCCAGCATTTT
many	TRBV12-3/TRBV12-4	TRBJ1-1	.	CASTGDNTEAFF	TGTGCCAGCACGGGTGATAACACTGAAGCTTTCTTT
many	TRBV2	TRBJ1-1	TRBD1	CARDGQGLTEAFF	TGTGCCAGGGACGGACAGGGGTTGACTGAAGCTTTCTTT
many	TRBV12-5	TRBJ2-7	.	CASGRLGVEQYF	TGTGCTAGTGGTCGATTAGGGGTCGAGCAGTACTTC
few	TRBV14	TRBJ2-7	TRBD2	CASSQVAGAPYEQYF	TGTGCCAGCAGCCAAGTAGCGGGGGCCCCTTACGAGCAGTACTTC
few	TRBV7-9	TRBJ2-5	.	CASSLAKWPNRVNQETQYF	TGTGCCAGCAGCTTAGCCAAGTGGCCCAACAGGGTTAACCAAGAGACCCAGTACTTC
many	TRBV6-6	TRBJ2-7	.	CASSYSVQGGEQYF	TGTGCCAGCAGTTACTCGGTGCAAGGGGGCGAGCAGTACTTC
many	TRBV12-3/TRBV12-4	TRBJ1-1	.	CASSPPGGAMAFF	TGTGCCAGCAGTCCCCCGGGGGGGGCAATGGCTTTCTTT
many	TRBV11-2	TRBJ2-3	TRBD2	CASSYGRVTSGTDTQYF	TGTGCCAGCAGTTACGGGAGGGTGACTAGCGGAACAGATACGCAGTATTTT
.	TRBV27	TRBJ2-5	TRBD2	CASSFYASGIQETQYF	TGTGCCAGCAGTTTTTATGCTAGCGGGATACAAGAGACCCAGTACTTC